This T cell receptor beta chain originates from a study of monozygotic twins with cystic fibrosis. This CDR3 spans 16 amino acids. Germline assignment: CDR1 GTSNPN and CDR2 SVGIG (reference sequence). Trimming took off 5 bases at V and 6 bases at J, with 22 bases between the two ends. The data were produced by immunoSEQ multiplex PCR, yet TCRdb's version contains in-frame clones alone and is incomplete. In the table there are tens of thousands of clones, around 65% of which are singletons. This chain uses TRBV30 with TRBJ2-2; either TRBD1 or TRBD2 may supply D (5 bases each). Sequencing was carried out using blood. The TCR was taken from a girl aged 5 to 17 with cystic fibrosis. CDR3 coding DNA: TGTGCCTGGCACGACCCCCCGGGACGGTGGTCCGGGGAGCTGTTTTTT. This codes for CAWHDPPGRWSGELFF.